This T cell receptor (beta chain) was recorded in a study of T cell responses to AZD1222 COVID-19 vaccine. Note on this clone: Its antigen is unidentified.

Study observations and caveats: Repertoire collection took place solely once the T cell response had peaked.

The CDR3 runs 13 residues. In germline, CDR1 is MNHEY, CDR2 SMNVEV (reference sequence). Deletions cut 6 bases from V and 1 base from J, with 4 bases between. TCRdb's copy holds only in-frame clones and misses some; the assay was immunoSEQ multiplex PCR. The table lists over 140,000 clones, roughly 92% of them singletons. V is TRBV27 and J is TRBJ1-6; D is unclear. Sequenced material: peripheral blood, taken on day 0 of AZD1222 vaccination. This clonotype originated in an adult in good health. CDR3 protein: CASRDSYNSPLHF. The CDR3 nucleotides read TGTGCCAGCAGGGATTCCTATAATTCACCCCTCCACTTT.